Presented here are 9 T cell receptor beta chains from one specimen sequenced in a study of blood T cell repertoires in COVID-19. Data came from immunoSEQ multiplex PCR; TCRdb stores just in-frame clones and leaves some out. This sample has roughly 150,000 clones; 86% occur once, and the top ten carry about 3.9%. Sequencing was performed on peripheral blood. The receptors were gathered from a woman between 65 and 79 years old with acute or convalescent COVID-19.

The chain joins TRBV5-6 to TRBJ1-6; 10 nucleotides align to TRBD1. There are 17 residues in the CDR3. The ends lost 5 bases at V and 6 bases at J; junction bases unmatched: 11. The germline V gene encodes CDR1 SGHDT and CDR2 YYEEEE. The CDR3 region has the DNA TGTGCCAGCAGGCACCAATCGGGGACAGGGGCTAATTCACCCCTCCACTTT. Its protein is CASRHQSGTGANSPLHF.

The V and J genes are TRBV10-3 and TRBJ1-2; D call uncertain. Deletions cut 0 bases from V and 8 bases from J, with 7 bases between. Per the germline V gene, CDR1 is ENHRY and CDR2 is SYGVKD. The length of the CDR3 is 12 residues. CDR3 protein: CAISESIPGYTF. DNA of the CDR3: TGTGCCATCAGTGAGTCTATCCCCGGCTACACCTTC.

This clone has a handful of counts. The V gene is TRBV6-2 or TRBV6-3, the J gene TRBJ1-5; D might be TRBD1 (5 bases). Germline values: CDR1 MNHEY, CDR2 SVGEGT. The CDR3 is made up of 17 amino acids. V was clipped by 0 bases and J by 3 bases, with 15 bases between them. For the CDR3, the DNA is TGTGCCAGCAGTTACTCGGCAGGGTTCCTTTTCAATCAGCCCCAGCATTTT. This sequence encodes CASSYSAGFLFNQPQHF.

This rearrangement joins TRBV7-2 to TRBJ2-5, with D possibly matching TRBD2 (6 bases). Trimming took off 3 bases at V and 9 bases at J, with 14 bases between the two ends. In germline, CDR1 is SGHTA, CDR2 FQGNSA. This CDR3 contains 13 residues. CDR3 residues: CASSFGGIRPQYF. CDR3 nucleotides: TGTGCCAGCAGCTTCGGCGGGATCCGGCCCCAGTACTTC. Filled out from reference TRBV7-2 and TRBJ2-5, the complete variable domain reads GAGVSQSPSNKVTEKGKDVELRCDPISGHTALYWYRQSLGQGLEFLIYFQGNSAPDKSGLPSDRFSAERTGGSVSTLTIQRTQQEDSAVYLCASSFGGIRPQYFGPGTRLLVL.

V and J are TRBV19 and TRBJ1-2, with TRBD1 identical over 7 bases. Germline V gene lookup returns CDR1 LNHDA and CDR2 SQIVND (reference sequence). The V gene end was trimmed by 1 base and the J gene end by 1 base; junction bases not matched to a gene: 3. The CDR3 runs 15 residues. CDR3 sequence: CASSIGQGVNYGYTF. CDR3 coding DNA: TGTGCCAGTAGTATAGGACAGGGTGTTAACTATGGCTACACCTTC.

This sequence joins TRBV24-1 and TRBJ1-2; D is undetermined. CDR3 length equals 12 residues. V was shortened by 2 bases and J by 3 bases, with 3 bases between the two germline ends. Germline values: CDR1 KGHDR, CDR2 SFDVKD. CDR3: CATSDSYYGYTF. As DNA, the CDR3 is TGTGCCACCAGTGATTCCTACTATGGCTACACCTTC.

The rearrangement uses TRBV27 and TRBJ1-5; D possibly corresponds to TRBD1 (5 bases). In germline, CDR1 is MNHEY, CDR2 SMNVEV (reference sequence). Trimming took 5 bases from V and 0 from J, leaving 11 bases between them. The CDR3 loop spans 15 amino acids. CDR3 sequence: CASSIQGYSNQPQHF. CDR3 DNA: TGTGCCAGCAGTATTCAGGGTTATAGCAATCAGCCCCAGCATTTT.

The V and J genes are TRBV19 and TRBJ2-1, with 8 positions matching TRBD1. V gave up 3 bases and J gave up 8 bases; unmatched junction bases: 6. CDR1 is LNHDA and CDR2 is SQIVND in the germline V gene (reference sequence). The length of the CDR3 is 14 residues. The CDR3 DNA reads TGTGCCAGTAGTATGGACAGGGTGGGCGATGAGCAGTTCTTC. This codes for CASSMDRVGDEQFF.

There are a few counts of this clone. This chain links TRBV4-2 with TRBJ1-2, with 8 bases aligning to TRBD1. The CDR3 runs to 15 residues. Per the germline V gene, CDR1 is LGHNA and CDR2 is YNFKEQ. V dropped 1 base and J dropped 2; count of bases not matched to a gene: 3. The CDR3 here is CASSQGQGWNYGYTF. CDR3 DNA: TGTGCCAGCAGCCAAGGACAGGGGTGGAACTATGGCTACACCTTC.